This TCR beta chain was retrieved from a study of blood T cells in healthy people across ages. There were at least 6 micrograms of total RNA extracted from every sample. PCR was performed a second time for 7 to 11 cycles using a sample-barcoded 5' primer and a J-beta primer mix. Each CDR3 protein gets one entry after TCRdb re-called the 5' RACE reads with MiXCR. The sample comprises 250,000 to 300,000 distinct CDR3 sequences, roughly 26% of which are singletons, and 29% rests with the top ten. Trimming at V came to 4 bases and at J to 6 bases, leaving 9 bases not matched to a gene. Germline V gene data show CDR1 as KGHDR and CDR2 as SFDVKD. This CDR3 spans 16 amino acids. This clonotype was counted ten times or more. Its antigen remains unknown. Study-level points and caveats: Diversity estimated from one million T cells was considered an underestimate.

Sequenced: blood. The V and J genes are TRBV24-1 and TRBJ1-5; 9 bases agree with TRBD1. The TCR sequence derives from a woman aged 70 to 79 in good health. The DNA for the CDR3 is TGTGCCACCAGTGAAGGGGGACAGGGTAATCGTCAGCCCCAGCATTTT. It is translated as CATSEGGQGNRQPQHF.